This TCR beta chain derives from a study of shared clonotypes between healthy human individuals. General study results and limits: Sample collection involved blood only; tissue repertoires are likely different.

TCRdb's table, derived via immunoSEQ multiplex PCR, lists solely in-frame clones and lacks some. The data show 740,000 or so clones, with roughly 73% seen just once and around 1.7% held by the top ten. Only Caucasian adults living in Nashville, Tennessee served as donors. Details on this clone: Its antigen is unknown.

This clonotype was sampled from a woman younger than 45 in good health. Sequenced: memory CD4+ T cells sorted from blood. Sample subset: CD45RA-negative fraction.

CDR3 loop: CAWRGRNMNTEAFF. CDR3 DNA sequence: TGTGCCTGGAGGGGCAGAAACATGAACACTGAAGCTTTCTTT. The chain couples TRBV30 to TRBJ1-1; D uncertain. The CDR3 spans 14 residues. Germline-derived CDR1 and CDR2 are GTSNPN and SVGIG (reference sequence). Trimming cost V 3 bases and J 0 bases, with 11 bases left between them.